The text below deals with one T cell receptor beta chain. These data come from a study of control samples from healthy donors and cancer patients. Generated by immunoSEQ multiplex PCR, the TCRdb table keeps only in-frame clones and is missing some. This sample has over 80,000 clones, with 70% to 90% found just once. The sequenced sample consisted of blood. This TCR was recovered from a man under 40 in good health.

CDR3 DNA: TGTGCCAGCAGCGTAGGCCGACTAGCTGTAAATGAGCAGTTCTTC. Residues: CASSVGRLAVNEQFF. The chain joins TRBV9 to TRBJ2-1, with 7 bases that match TRBD2. The CDR3 extends over 15 amino acids. Germline trimming cut 0 bases from V and 7 bases from J; bases unmatched to any gene: 7. Germline V CDR1 and CDR2: SGDLS, YYNGEE. The full variable domain, rest sourced from reference TRBV9 and TRBJ2-1, is DSGVTQTPKHLITATGQRVTLRCSPRSGDLSVYWYQQSLDQGLQFLIQYYNGEERAKGNILERFSAQQFPDLHSELNLSSLELGDSALYFCASSVGRLAVNEQFFGPGTRLTVL.